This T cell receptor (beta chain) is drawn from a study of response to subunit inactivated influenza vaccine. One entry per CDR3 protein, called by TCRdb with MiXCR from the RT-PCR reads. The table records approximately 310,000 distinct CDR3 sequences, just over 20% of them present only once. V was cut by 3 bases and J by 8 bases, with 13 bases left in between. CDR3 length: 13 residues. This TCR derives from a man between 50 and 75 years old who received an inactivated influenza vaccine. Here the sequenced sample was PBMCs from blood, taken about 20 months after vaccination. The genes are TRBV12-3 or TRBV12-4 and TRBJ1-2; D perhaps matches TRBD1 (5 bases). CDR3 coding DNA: TGTGCCAGCAGTTTCTGGGGCCGGGAAGGCTACACCTTC. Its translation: CASSFWGREGYTF.